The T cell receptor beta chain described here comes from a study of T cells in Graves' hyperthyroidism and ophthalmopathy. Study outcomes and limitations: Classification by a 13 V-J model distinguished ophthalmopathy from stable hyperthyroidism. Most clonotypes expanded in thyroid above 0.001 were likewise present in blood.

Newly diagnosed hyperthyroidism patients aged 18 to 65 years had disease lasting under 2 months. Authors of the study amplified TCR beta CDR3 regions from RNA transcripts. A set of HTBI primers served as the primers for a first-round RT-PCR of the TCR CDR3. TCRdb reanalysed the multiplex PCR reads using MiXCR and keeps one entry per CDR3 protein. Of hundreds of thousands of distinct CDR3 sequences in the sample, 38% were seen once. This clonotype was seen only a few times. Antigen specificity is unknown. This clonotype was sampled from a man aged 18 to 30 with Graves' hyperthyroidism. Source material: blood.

In nucleotides, the CDR3 is TGCAGCTCGACTGGATTTACAGATACGCAGTATTTT. Translated, it gives CSSTGFTDTQYF. The chain carries TRBV29-1 and TRBJ2-3; D is undetermined. The CDR3 runs to 12 residues. Trimming removed 8 bases at V and 3 bases at J, with 12 bases between. CDR1 and CDR2 (germline): SQVTM, ANQGSEA.